The following is a TCR beta chain sequence with its context. What it binds is not known. These data belong to a study of OX40 agonist ivuxolimab in advanced cancers. In the study overall: Three patients showed partial responses: one hepatocellular carcinoma and two cutaneous melanoma cases.

The study, taken as a whole, reports: Compared with CD4+, CD8+ T cells on average had more expanded clones.

The CDR3 has 18 amino acids. Germline values: CDR1 MRHNA, CDR2 SNTAGT. The V and J ends lost 2 bases and 3 bases respectively, with 23 bases between them. Clones were sequenced by immunoSEQ multiplex PCR, and TCRdb holds only the in-frame ones, with some missing. The sample holds under 65,000 clones, roughly 85% seen once. Specimen: CD4+ or CD8+ T cells sorted from blood, collected in a trial of the OX40 agonist ivuxolimab. The chain uses TRBV6-4 and TRBJ2-7; D call uncertain. The origin of this receptor is an adult with an advanced solid tumor such as melanoma, head and neck, liver or kidney cancer. The CDR3 loop is CASSDKGSGRRTNYEQYV. The CDR3 nucleotides are TGTGCCAGCAGTGACAAAGGTTCCGGACGCCGGACGAACTACGAGCAGTACGTC.